This is a list of T cell receptor beta chains from one sample in a study of post-analysis software for immune sequencing data. TCRdb re-derived calls from the PCR reads in MiXCR, one entry per CDR3 protein. The sample shows about 760,000 distinct CDR3 sequences, 25% to 30% of them seen only once. The material sequenced was blood. The receptors here all came from a girl aged 5 to 17 with multiple sclerosis. Each CDR3 is given with its conserved first and last residue. The order of the fields is V gene, clone size, J gene, D gene, CDR3 protein, CDR3 DNA. D genes are given only for firm matches. Clone size is not always given. Where it is, it says once, few, many or a class for expanded clones.

TRBV29-1,few,TRBJ1-1,-,CSVGRSRILNTEAFF,TGCAGCGTTGGGCGGTCCCGAATCCTGAACACTGAAGCTTTCTTT
TRBV5-1,-,TRBJ2-3,TRBD2,CASSKGASGRAGTDTQYF,TGCGCCAGCAGCAAAGGCGCTAGCGGGAGGGCGGGCACAGATACGCAGTATTTT
TRBV7-9,-,TRBJ1-6,-,CASSLGRFRDSPLHF,TGTGCCAGCAGCTTAGGCAGGTTTAGAGATTCACCCCTCCACTTT
TRBV29-1,-,TRBJ2-7,TRBD1,CSVTGGPAYEQYF,TGCAGCGTTACAGGGGGCCCAGCCTACGAGCAGTACTTC
TRBV11-2,-,TRBJ2-1,-,CASSLRGDTHNEQFF,TGTGCCAGCAGCTTACGAGGGGACACTCACAATGAGCAGTTCTTC
TRBV6-6,many,TRBJ2-5,TRBD2,CASSRWAGLAETQYF,TGTGCCAGCAGTAGGTGGGCCGGACTAGCTGAGACCCAGTACTTC
TRBV29-1,many,TRBJ2-5,-,CSVESPPGETQYF,TGCAGCGTTGAATCCCCCCCGGGGGAGACCCAGTACTTC
TRBV3-1,-,TRBJ1-4,-,CASSQDSTTRHEKLFF,TGTGCCAGCAGCCAAGATAGCACCACGCGCCACGAAAAACTGTTTTTT
TRBV6-2/TRBV6-3,few,TRBJ2-1,TRBD1,CASKKQGWNEQFF,TGTGCCAGCAAAAAACAGGGGTGGAATGAGCAGTTCTTC
TRBV7-8,-,TRBJ2-1,TRBD2,CASSLGLAVGHEQFF,TGTGCCAGCAGCTTAGGACTAGCGGTGGGCCATGAGCAGTTCTTC
TRBV5-8,many,TRBJ2-7,-,CASRAGPNEQYF,TGTGCCAGCAGGGCAGGGCCCAACGAGCAGTACTTC
TRBV15,-,TRBJ2-1,-,CATSTPLGGSFF,TGTGCCACCAGCACCCCTCTAGGGGGATCGTTCTTC
TRBV6-6,-,TRBJ1-6,-,CASSREGSPLHF,TGTGCCAGCAGTAGAGAAGGTTCACCCCTCCACTTT
TRBV24-1,-,TRBJ2-6,-,CTTSVAPPYSGANVLTF,TGTACCACCAGTGTCGCACCACCGTACTCTGGGGCCAACGTCCTGACTTTC
TRBV7-9,many,TRBJ1-1,TRBD1,CASSPTSRGPGNTEAFF,TGTGCCAGCAGCCCTACTTCCAGGGGGCCAGGTAACACTGAAGCTTTCTTT
TRBV3-1,few,TRBJ2-5,TRBD1,CASSHLGQKETQYF,TGTGCCAGCAGCCACTTGGGACAGAAAGAGACCCAGTACTTC
TRBV20-1,-,TRBJ2-7,TRBD2,CSASRSGLAYEQYF,TGCAGTGCTAGCCGGTCGGGACTAGCCTACGAGCAGTACTTC
TRBV7-2,many,TRBJ2-3,-,CASSLRGSSTDTQYF,TGTGCCAGCAGCTTACGCGGTTCGAGCACAGATACGCAGTATTTT
TRBV27,-,TRBJ2-1,TRBD2,CASSLWRGGRNEQFF,TGTGCCAGCAGTTTATGGCGGGGGGGCCGCAATGAGCAGTTCTTC
TRBV20-1,-,TRBJ2-3,-,CSARADLGTDTRYF,TGCAGTGCTAGAGCCGATCTCGGCACAGATACGCGGTATTTT
TRBV6-6,-,TRBJ1-4,-,CASSSLRGDLNEKLFF,TGTGCCAGCAGTTCCTTGAGGGGGGACCTTAATGAAAAACTGTTTTTT
TRBV7-2,-,TRBJ1-4,TRBD1,CASSLLQGAFEKLFF,TGTGCCAGCAGCTTACTACAGGGGGCATTTGAAAAACTGTTTTTT
TRBV12-3/TRBV12-4,-,TRBJ2-4,TRBD2,CASSSSGGAGNIQYF,TGTGCCAGCAGCAGTAGCGGGGGGGCTGGAAACATTCAGTACTTC
TRBV10-3,few,TRBJ2-5,-,CAIRRDGQETQYF,TGTGCCATCAGGCGGGACGGCCAAGAGACCCAGTACTTC
TRBV27,-,TRBJ2-3,-,CASADRTDTQYF,TGTGCCAGCGCGGACCGCACAGATACGCAGTATTTT
TRBV6-1,few,TRBJ2-3,-,CASSEAVFPGRFDTQYF,TGTGCCAGCAGCGAAGCGGTCTTCCCCGGACGATTTGATACGCAGTATTTT
TRBV20-1,-,TRBJ2-1,TRBD2,CSAREVRLAVYNEQFF,TGCAGTGCTAGAGAAGTCCGGCTAGCGGTATACAATGAGCAGTTCTTC
TRBV2,-,TRBJ2-1,TRBD1,CASRGQGVREQFF,TGTGCCAGCAGGGGACAGGGGGTTAGGGAGCAGTTCTTC
TRBV29-1,few,TRBJ2-1,TRBD2,CSVAYLAGTSSYNEQFF,TGCAGCGTGGCATACCTAGCGGGGACGAGCTCCTACAATGAGCAGTTCTTC
TRBV20-1,-,TRBJ2-5,TRBD2,CSAKALAGGETQYF,TGCAGTGCGAAGGCGCTAGCGGGGGGAGAGACCCAGTACTTC
TRBV29-1,many,TRBJ2-7,TRBD1,CSVAGGQGTYEQYF,TGCAGCGTGGCCGGGGGACAGGGGACTTACGAGCAGTACTTC
TRBV24-1,-,TRBJ2-1,TRBD1,CATSERTGGPYNEQFF,TGTGCCACCAGTGAACGAACAGGGGGCCCCTACAATGAGCAGTTCTTC
TRBV7-2,-,TRBJ2-5,-,CASSSQGMGRETQYF,TGTGCCAGCAGCTCCCAGGGGATGGGGCGAGAGACCCAGTACTTC
TRBV20-1,-,TRBJ2-1,-,CSVRDPRYNEQFF,TGCAGTGTTAGAGATCCCCGCTACAATGAGCAGTTCTTC
TRBV29-1,few,TRBJ2-3,-,CSVEGGRDATDTQYF,TGCAGCGTTGAAGGCGGGCGGGATGCCACAGATACGCAGTATTTT
TRBV12-3/TRBV12-4,-,TRBJ2-7,TRBD1,CASSYRKGTGTYEQYF,TGTGCCAGCAGTTACCGCAAGGGGACAGGGACTTACGAGCAGTACTTC
TRBV2,few,TRBJ2-5,TRBD2,CASRPTSGQETQYF,TGTGCCAGCCGACCGACTAGCGGACAAGAGACCCAGTACTTC
TRBV28,-,TRBJ2-3,TRBD1,CASSPDREGTDTQYF,TGTGCCAGCAGTCCGGACAGGGAAGGCACAGATACGCAGTATTTT
TRBV4-1,-,TRBJ2-1,-,CASSQDSGEMETQFF,TGCGCCAGCAGTCAGGACAGCGGTGAAATGGAGACCCAGTTCTTC
TRBV21-1,-,TRBJ2-1,-,CASSKAGRTQGGEQFF,TGTGCCAGCAGCAAAGCCGGGCGGACCCAGGGAGGTGAGCAGTTCTTC
TRBV5-5,-,TRBJ1-4,-,CASSRLPDQALIKEKLFF,TGTGCCAGCAGCCGCCTCCCGGACCAAGCCCTAATTAAGGAAAAACTGTTTTTT
TRBV20-1,few,TRBJ1-2,TRBD1,CSARDRGLGGYTF,TGCAGCGCTAGGGACAGGGGGCTGGGCGGCTACACCTTC
TRBV12-3/TRBV12-4,-,TRBJ1-1,-,CASSLAGDAEAFF,TGTGCCAGCAGTTTGGCAGGGGACGCTGAAGCTTTCTTT
TRBV7-9,few,TRBJ1-5,TRBD1,CASTQGVETIQPQHF,TGTGCCAGCACCCAGGGGGTCGAAACCATTCAGCCCCAGCATTTT
TRBV19,-,TRBJ2-3,TRBD2,CASSPRTSGRSADTQYF,TGTGCCAGTAGTCCCCGGACTAGCGGGAGAAGCGCAGATACGCAGTATTTT